The sequence of this T cell receptor (beta chain) was determined in a study of T cells in Graves' hyperthyroidism and ophthalmopathy. Study background: The blood sample was taken at first diagnosis, before treatment began.

This CDR3 is 15 amino acids long. Germline values: CDR1 SGHAT, CDR2 FQNNGV. V lost 0 bases to trimming and J lost 2 bases, with 8 bases between them. Study-level points and caveats: Most thyroid clonotypes with frequency above 0.001 were detected in blood.

RNA transcripts were the template for amplifying TCR beta CDR3 regions. HTBI primers were employed in a first-round RT-PCR of the TCR CDR3. Each CDR3 protein gets one entry after TCRdb re-called the multiplex PCR reads with MiXCR. The sample lists roughly 300,000 distinct CDR3 sequences; about 14% were seen once. Many counts were recorded for this clonotype. The antigen is undetermined. From more than 8 ml of fresh peripheral blood, PBMCs were isolated. The chain joins TRBV11-2 to TRBJ2-1; unclear D gene. The clonotype originates from a woman in her 30s with Graves' hyperthyroidism. Sequenced input: blood. This chain's CDR3 is CASSLDPDAYNEQFF. CDR3 sequence (DNA): TGTGCCAGCAGCTTAGACCCGGACGCCTACAATGAGCAGTTCTTC.